Shown below are 27 T cell receptor beta chains from a single sample sequenced in a study of blood T cells in healthy people across ages. The authors ran a second PCR of 7 to 11 cycles using a sample-barcoded 5' primer and a J-beta primer mix. TCRdb reanalysed the 5' RACE reads using MiXCR and keeps one entry per CDR3 protein. Of about 720,000 distinct CDR3 sequences in the sample, 22% were seen once. Source material: blood. All receptors derive from a man in his sixties or seventies in good health.

As DNA, the CDR3 is TGTGCCAGCAGTTACTCGTTTAGGGGCGCAATGAACACTGAAGCTTTCTTT. Its translation is CASSYSFRGAMNTEAFF. V and J are TRBV6-6 and TRBJ1-1; maybe TRBD1 (5 bases). Trimming stripped 0 bases from V and 0 bases from J, with 14 bases between. Germline CDR1 reads MNHNY; CDR2 reads SVGAGI (reference sequence). This CDR3 spans 17 amino acids.

This clonotype was seen many times. The rearrangement joins TRBV30 to TRBJ2-1; TRBD1 aligns across 7 bases. The CDR3 totals 14 residues. Germline V gene sequence: CDR1 GTSNPN, CDR2 SVGIG (reference sequence). With V trimmed by 3 bases and J by 1 base, 3 bases remained unmatched. CDR3: CAWSADRSYNEQFF. Here the CDR3 DNA reads TGTGCCTGGAGCGCGGACAGGTCCTACAATGAGCAGTTCTTC.

The rearrangement uses TRBV6-1 and TRBJ2-7, with a tentative D call TRBD2 (7 bases). V was pared by 5 bases and J by 2 bases, with 22 bases between. Germline assignment: CDR1 MNHNS and CDR2 SASEGT. The CDR3 is 17 residues long. The CDR3: CASSRGGGMKGPYEQYV. The CDR3 region has the DNA TGTGCCAGCAGTAGGGGCGGGGGCATGAAAGGGCCCTACGAGCAGTACGTC.

The chain links TRBV29-1 to TRBJ2-7, with 11 nucleotides matching TRBD1. The CDR3 runs 14 residues. V shed 4 bases and J 7 bases; nucleotides not matched to a gene: 9. Per the germline V gene, CDR1 is SQVTM and CDR2 is ANQGSEA. The CDR3 protein is CSVGRWDRGYEQYF. Here the CDR3 DNA reads TGCAGCGTTGGGAGATGGGACAGGGGGTATGAGCAGTACTTC.

This clonotype was counted only a few times. The rearrangement links TRBV12-3 or TRBV12-4 to TRBJ2-5; 10 nucleotides agree with TRBD2. The trim removed 5 bases at V and 3 bases at J, leaving 12 bases unmatched. The CDR3 totals 17 residues. The CDR3 DNA sequence: TGTGCCAGCAGTCCGCAGAAGGGACTAGCGAACAAAGAGACCCAGTACTTC. Translation gives CASSPQKGLANKETQYF.

V usage is TRBV2 and J usage is TRBJ1-2; D is ambiguous. The V and J ends lost 4 bases and 10 bases respectively, with 13 bases between them. Per germline, CDR1 SNHLY and CDR2 FYNNEI. The CDR3 spans 12 residues. The CDR3 here is CASSGEKADYTF. In nucleotides, the CDR3 is TGTGCCAGCAGTGGAGAGAAGGCGGACTACACCTTC.

This clonotype occurred once. Mismatch with germline at one junction end may stem from a read error. This chain links TRBV20-1 with TRBJ1-4; possibly TRBD1 for D (5 bases). The CDR3 has 13 residues. CDR1 is DFQATT, CDR2 SNEGSKA, per germline (reference sequence). The CDR3 spells CSARNRRNEKLFF. The CDR3 nucleotides are TGCAGTGCTAGAAACAGGCGTAATGAAAAGCTGTTTTTT.

The gene calls are TRBV7-3 and TRBJ1-2; a possible D gene is TRBD1 (6 bases). The CDR3 spans 15 residues. Germline-derived CDR1 and CDR2 are SGHTA and FQGTGA. Trimming removed 1 base at V and 6 bases at J, with 15 bases between. The CDR3 sequence is CASSLNAGAEDGYTF. CDR3 sequence (DNA): TGTGCCAGCAGCTTAAACGCGGGGGCCGAAGATGGCTACACCTTC. The whole variable domain, remainder taken from reference TRBV7-3 and TRBJ1-2, is GAGVSQTPSNKVTEKGKYVELRCDPISGHTALYWYRQSLGQGPEFLIYFQGTGAADDSGLPNDRFFAVRPEGSVSTLKIQRTERGDSAVYLCASSLNAGAEDGYTFGSGTRLTVV.

The chain combines TRBV5-6 with TRBJ2-1, with TRBD1 matching over 7 bases. The DNA matches TRBJ2-7 better at its end, which makes the J call doubtful. The CDR3 contains 14 residues. Germline values: CDR1 SGHDT, CDR2 YYEEEE. The CDR3 DNA reads as TGTGCCAGCAGCTCGGGACAGAGCTCCTACGAGCAGTACGTC. Encoded protein: CASSSGQSSYEQYV.

The V and J genes are TRBV6-5 and TRBJ2-5; maybe TRBD1 (5 bases). Between the trimmed V and J ends, which lost 6 bases and 7 bases, there was a span of 18 bases. This CDR3 is built from 14 residues. Germline V lookup: CDR1 MNHEY, CDR2 SVGAGI. The CDR3 region is CASSQPGSKGTQYF. CDR3 bases: TGTGCCAGCAGCCAACCAGGGTCCAAGGGGACCCAGTACTTC.

This clonotype was counted only a few times. V gene TRBV20-1 combines with J gene TRBJ1-1; D uncertain. V was trimmed by 1 base and J by 4 bases, leaving 16 bases between them. The germline CDR1 and CDR2 sequences are DFQATT and SNEGSKA (reference sequence). The CDR3 length is 15 residues. CDR3: CSARVWLEVSTEAFF. CDR3 coding DNA: TGCAGTGCTAGAGTCTGGTTGGAGGTTAGCACTGAAGCTTTCTTT.

A few counts support this clonotype. This rearrangement joins TRBV6-5 to TRBJ2-5; TRBD1 might be the D (7 bases). V lost 10 bases and J lost 1, with 10 bases in between. The CDR3 contains 12 residues. Germline V gene sequence: CDR1 MNHEY, CDR2 SVGAGI. The CDR3 DNA reads as TGTGCCACCAGGGGGGCCCAAGAGACCCAGTACTTC. Amino acid sequence: CATRGAQETQYF.

DNA of the CDR3: TGCAGCGTTGAAGTTGGCGGGTCTGGACCTCCCCCAGATACGCAGTATTTT. This translates into CSVEVGGSGPPPDTQYF. V usage is TRBV29-1 and J usage is TRBJ2-3; D is possibly TRBD2 (5 bases). The ends were cut back, 1 base at V and 4 bases at J, with 21 bases in the middle. Germline CDR1 SQVTM, CDR2 ANQGSEA. This CDR3 has 17 residues.

Concerning this clonotype itself: One junction end does not reproduce the germline sequence, and a read error may be involved. This sequence joins TRBV19 and TRBJ1-1, with a possible D match to TRBD1 (6 bases). The CDR3 has 14 amino acids. Looked up from germline, CDR1 is LNHDA and CDR2 is SQIVND (reference sequence). In DNA, the CDR3 is TGTGCCAGCACCAGGGGCAACGCGAACACTGAAGCTCTCTTT. This codes for CASTRGNANTEALF.

This clonotype turned up a few times. This chain uses TRBV7-9 with TRBJ1-3, with a tentative D call TRBD1 (5 bases). V was trimmed by 0 bases and J by 2 bases, leaving 14 bases between them. CDR1 is SEHNR and CDR2 is FQNEAQ in the germline V gene (reference sequence). This CDR3 has 17 residues. The CDR3 protein is CASSLAAGLLPGNTIYF. CDR3 DNA sequence: TGTGCCAGCAGCTTAGCGGCGGGGCTCTTACCTGGAAACACCATATATTTT.

CDR3 sequence (DNA): TGCAGCACCCAAGAGGTGCTCAACACCGGGGAGCTGTTTTTT. Translation: CSTQEVLNTGELFF. The J gene is TRBJ2-2, the V gene TRBV29-1; D is uncertain. Germline assignment: CDR1 SQVTM and CDR2 ANQGSEA. The CDR3 loop spans 14 amino acids. V was clipped by 8 bases and J by 2 bases, with 15 bases between them.

This chain links TRBV7-2 with TRBJ2-7, with 9 bases identical to TRBD2. The CDR3 loop spans 15 amino acids. Trimming took 5 bases from V and 0 from J; bases not matched to a gene: 5. Germline V lookup: CDR1 SGHTA, CDR2 FQGNSA. The CDR3 coding sequence is TGTGCCAGCAGCCCTCTAGCGGGAAACTCCTACGAGCAGTACTTC. As protein: CASSPLAGNSYEQYF.

The chain combines TRBV15 with TRBJ2-5; TRBD1 aligns across 7 bases. The end of the DNA fits TRBJ2-1 better, so the J call may be wrong. The germline V gene encodes CDR1 LNHNV and CDR2 YYDKDF (reference sequence). The CDR3 contains 15 residues. CDR3 sequence reads: CATSGRQGYRDEQFF. The CDR3 coding sequence is TGTGCCACCAGCGGTAGACAGGGCTATAGGGATGAGCAGTTCTTC.

Ten or more counts support this clonotype. The chain recombines TRBV7-9 with TRBJ2-7, with 8 nucleotides matching TRBD2. Germline V lookup: CDR1 SEHNR, CDR2 FQNEAQ (reference sequence). The CDR3 loop spans 15 amino acids. Trimming took 1 base from V and 2 from J; bases not matched to a gene: 4. The CDR3 DNA sequence: TGTGCCAGCAGCTTAGGCACTAGCGGAACCTACGAGCAGTACGTC. The encoded protein is CASSLGTSGTYEQYV.

This clonotype was counted a few times. An end of the junction differs from the germline gene, which may be a read error. V gene TRBV12-3 or TRBV12-4 combines with J gene TRBJ1-6; the D is unclear. The CDR3 is 14 amino acids. The CDR3 DNA reads TGTGCCAGCAGTTTGACGGGGATGGATTCACCCCCCCACTTT. Its translation is CASSLTGMDSPPHF.

This clonotype showed up just a few times. The V gene is TRBV6-5, the J gene TRBJ1-1; D is unresolved. CDR1 is MNHEY and CDR2 is SVGAGI in the germline V gene. There are 15 residues in the CDR3. Trimming cost V 0 bases and J 1 base, with 9 bases left between them. The CDR3 sequence is CASSYSIARNTEAFF. As DNA, the CDR3 is TGTGCCAGCAGTTACTCGATAGCTCGGAACACTGAAGCTTTCTTT.

The CDR3 protein is CASSFQAGGSYEQYV. For the CDR3, the DNA is TGTGCCAGCAGCTTTCAAGCGGGGGGAAGCTACGAGCAGTACGTC. The chain joins TRBV5-5 to TRBJ2-7, with TRBD2 matching 9 bases. Germline CDR1 is SGHKS and CDR2 is YYEKEE (reference sequence). The CDR3 loop spans 15 amino acids. After removal of 2 bases from V and 3 bases from J, the junction contained 6 bases not matched to a gene.

In its sample, this clonotype was seen a few times. V usage is TRBV4-2 and J usage is TRBJ1-6; D unresolved. Trimming removed 1 base at V and 7 bases at J, with 11 bases between. The CDR3 is 15 residues long. The germline CDR1 and CDR2 sequences are LGHNA and YNFKEQ. The CDR3 spells CASSQGWGRNSPLHF. The CDR3 DNA reads as TGTGCCAGCAGCCAAGGCTGGGGTCGAAATTCACCCCTCCACTTT.

DNA for the CDR3: TGTGCCAGCAGTGCCAACAGGGGAGAGACCCAGTACTTC. This translates into CASSANRGETQYF. The V gene is TRBV12-3 or TRBV12-4, the J gene TRBJ2-1; 7 bases align to TRBD1. The last part of the DNA fits TRBJ2-5 better; the J call may be wrong. This CDR3 is 13 amino acids long.

This clonotype was detected ten times or more. The CDR3 loop reads CATSGPDSSQETQYF. The CDR3 DNA reads as TGTGCCACCAGTGGCCCGGACAGTTCACAAGAGACCCAGTACTTC. The rearrangement uses TRBV24-1 and TRBJ2-5, with a tentative D call TRBD1 (6 bases). Germline assignment: CDR1 KGHDR and CDR2 SFDVKD. The CDR3 is made up of 15 amino acids. Trimming stripped 5 bases from V and 2 bases from J, with 14 bases between.

Only a few counts were recorded for this clonotype. The rearrangement links TRBV4-3 to TRBJ2-7; unclear D gene. The CDR3 loop spans 12 amino acids. Trimming took 2 bases from V and 4 from J, leaving 6 bases between them. CDR1 and CDR2 (germline): LGHNA, YSLEER. The CDR3 sequence: CASSQIEYEQYV. CDR3 nucleotide sequence: TGCGCCAGCAGCCAAATTGAGTACGAGCAGTACGTC.

This sequence joins TRBV12-3 or TRBV12-4 and TRBJ2-5; TRBD1 aligns across 9 bases. The DNA matches TRBJ2-1 better at its end, which makes the J call doubtful. This CDR3 has 15 residues. The CDR3 DNA follows: TGTGCCAGCAGTTTGAGCGGGACAGGGTTCTTTGAGCAGTTCTTC. It specifies CASSLSGTGFFEQFF.